Following are 2 T cell receptor beta chains from one sample sequenced in a study of blood T cell repertoires in COVID-19. Clones were sequenced by immunoSEQ multiplex PCR, and TCRdb holds only the in-frame ones, with some missing. Seen here are 200,000 to 300,000 clones, approximately 88% observed once, and the top ten hold 1% to 1.5%. Sequenced: PBMCs or T cells enriched from blood (not recorded which). These receptors all stem from a woman between 40 and 55 years old with acute COVID-19.

V is TRBV18 and J is TRBJ2-7; 11 bases line up with TRBD2. Per germline, CDR1 KGHSH and CDR2 LQKENI. V shed 3 bases and J 6 bases; nucleotides not matched to a gene: 4. This CDR3 comprises 14 residues. Here the CDR3 reads CASSPTGLAGEQYF. CDR3 coding DNA: TGTGCCAGCTCACCGACCGGACTAGCGGGCGAGCAGTACTTC.

The V call is TRBV5-4, the J call TRBJ2-5; 9 bases align to TRBD2. Trimming took 3 bases from V and 5 from J; bases not matched to a gene: 8. Germline V gene lookup returns CDR1 SGHNT and CDR2 YYREEE (reference sequence). The CDR3 is 15 residues long. The CDR3 bases are TGTGCCAGCAGCTCCACGCGGGAGGGCCGGGAGACCCAGTACTTC. This gives the protein CASSSTREGRETQYF.